The 32 T cell receptor beta chains listed next were all sequenced from one sample in a study of shared clonotypes between healthy human individuals. Method: immunoSEQ multiplex PCR; TCRdb's copy keeps in-frame clones and lacks some. This sample has roughly 2.4 million clones; 90% to 97% occur once, and the top ten carry roughly 0.13%. What was sequenced was naive CD4+ T cells sorted from blood. Subset meaning: CD45RA+ positively selected. The receptors were gathered from a man younger than 30 in good health.

The gene calls are TRBV5-1 and TRBJ1-6, with TRBD1 as a possible D gene (6 bases). Germline V gives CDR1 SGHRS, CDR2 YFSETQ. The CDR3 loop spans 16 amino acids. The V end lost 6 bases, the J end lost 0 bases, and 13 bases lay between the germline ends. CDR3 bases: TGCGCCAGCAAAAGGACAGAGAGCTCCTATAATTCACCCCTCCACTTT. It yields the protein CASKRTESSYNSPLHF.

The chain has TRBV6-5 and TRBJ2-7, with D perhaps TRBD1 or TRBD2 (5 bases each). Trimming removed 5 bases at V and 1 base at J, with 15 bases between. Germline values: CDR1 MNHEY, CDR2 SVGAGI. The CDR3 has 15 residues. The CDR3 coding sequence is TGTGCCAGCAGTCCTCCCGGGACGTCTTCCTACGAGCAGTACTTC. Translated, it gives CASSPPGTSSYEQYF.

The chain employs TRBV19 and TRBJ1-2, with D tentatively TRBD1 (5 bases). Per germline, CDR1 LNHDA and CDR2 SQIVND (reference sequence). This CDR3 contains 13 residues. The V end lost 3 bases, the J end lost 8 bases, and 13 bases lay between the germline ends. CDR3 region: CASSMGLRLGYTF. The CDR3 DNA reads as TGTGCCAGTAGTATGGGGCTACGACTCGGCTACACCTTC.

V gene TRBV19 combines with J gene TRBJ2-7, with 9 bases lining up with TRBD2. This CDR3 is built from 15 residues. The V and J ends lost 1 base and 5 bases, in that order; junction bases with no gene match: 6. Looked up from germline, CDR1 is LNHDA and CDR2 is SQIVND (reference sequence). CDR3 region: CASSIASGGSDEQYF. The DNA for the CDR3 is TGTGCCAGTAGTATAGCGAGCGGGGGGAGTGACGAGCAGTACTTC.

V usage is TRBV5-4 and J usage is TRBJ1-1; D perhaps matches TRBD1 (5 bases). The germline V and J ends were trimmed by 3 bases and 0 bases, with 12 bases remaining between them. The CDR3 sequence is 15 residues long. Germline lookup yields CDR1 SGHNT and CDR2 YYREEE (reference sequence). The CDR3 sequence is CASSSAGLMNTEAFF. CDR3 coding DNA: TGTGCCAGCAGCTCCGCGGGACTTATGAACACTGAAGCTTTCTTT.

The genes are TRBV12-1 and TRBJ2-7; the D segment call TRBD2 is taken from the table without a DNA check. TRBV12-1 is a pseudogene. This CDR3 is built from 15 residues. CDR3 protein: CASSFRAGGLYEQYF. For the CDR3, the DNA is TGTGCCAGCAGCTTTCGAGCGGGAGGCCTTTACGAGCAGTACTTC.

The J gene is TRBJ2-1, the V gene TRBV7-2, with D perhaps assigned TRBD1 or TRBD2 (5 bases each). V lost 4 bases to trimming and J lost 8 bases, with 12 bases between them. The germline gives CDR1 SGHTA, CDR2 FQGNSA. This CDR3 has 13 residues. The CDR3: CASSSTWGYEQFF. Written as DNA, the CDR3 is TGTGCCAGCAGCTCAACCTGGGGGTATGAGCAGTTCTTC.

As to this clone: This sample also contains other DNA sequences that code for the same CDR3. This chain connects TRBV6-5 to TRBJ2-1; D remains unclear. CDR1 MNHEY and CDR2 SVGAGI come from the germline V gene. The CDR3 has 13 residues. The V gene lost 5 bases and the J gene lost 4 bases, with 9 bases spanning the gap. The CDR3 reads CASSRLAYNEQFF. CDR3 coding DNA: TGTGCCAGCAGTCGCTTAGCTTACAATGAGCAGTTCTTC.

V is TRBV28 and J is TRBJ1-2; 8 bases are a match to TRBD1. The CDR3 covers 15 residues. Per the germline V gene, CDR1 is MDHEN and CDR2 is SYDVKM. V lost 5 bases, J lost 1 base, and 6 bases stayed unmatched. The CDR3 DNA sequence: TGTGCCAGCAGTAGACAGGGGACTATTAACTATGGCTACACCTTC. It is translated as CASSRQGTINYGYTF.

As regards this clone: This sample also contains other DNA sequences that code for the same CDR3. The chain couples TRBV5-1 to TRBJ2-3; D uncertain. Trimming shortened V by 4 bases and J by 2 bases, and 5 bases separated the two germline ends. There are 12 residues in the CDR3. Germline assignment: CDR1 SGHRS and CDR2 YFSETQ. The CDR3 loop reads CASSTDTDTQYF. The CDR3 DNA reads TGCGCCAGCAGCACCGACACAGATACGCAGTATTTT. Full variable domain (rest looked up from reference TRBV5-1 and TRBJ2-3): KAGVTQTPRYLIKTRGQQVTLSCSPISGHRSVSWYQQTPGQGLQFLFEYFSETQRNKGNFPGRFSGRQFSNSRSEMNVSTLELGDSALYLCASSTDTDTQYFGPGTRLTVL.

To note about this clone: Other nucleotide sequences in the sample specify the same CDR3. The rearrangement uses TRBV5-6 and TRBJ1-2; D gene unclear. Germline CDR1 reads SGHDT; CDR2 reads YYEEEE. The CDR3 loop spans 13 amino acids. The V end was cut by 2 bases, the J end by 1 base, with 6 bases between. CDR3 DNA sequence: TGTGCCAGCAGCTTCCCCAGTAACTATGGCTACACCTTC. This codes for CASSFPSNYGYTF.

This clone was found a few times. CDR3 coding DNA: TGTGCCATCTCTACCGGGACAGGGGCTGGCTACACCTTC. As protein: CAISTGTGAGYTF. The chain combines TRBV10-3 with TRBJ1-2; TRBD1 matches 10 bases. Germline CDR1 ENHRY, CDR2 SYGVKD. The CDR3 contains 13 residues. V was clipped by 8 bases and J by 7 bases; unmatched bases: 7.

The chain links TRBV5-4 to TRBJ1-1; TRBD1 matches 7 bases. Trimming removed 0 bases from V and 4 bases from J; junction bases left unmatched: 6. Germline V gene lookup returns CDR1 SGHNT and CDR2 YYREEE (reference sequence). This CDR3 is 15 amino acids long. DNA of the CDR3: TGTGCCAGCAGCTTGGGCTACAGGGGCCGCACTGAAGCTTTCTTT. The encoded protein is CASSLGYRGRTEAFF.

This rearrangement joins TRBV9 to TRBJ2-7, with 7 positions matching TRBD2. The CDR3 has 16 residues. Germline CDR1 reads SGDLS; CDR2 reads YYNGEE. V lost 0 bases and J lost 4; bases outside the gene matches: 10. DNA of the CDR3: TGTGCCAGCAGCGTAGACGGGGCTAGCGGTAGTTACGAGCAGTACTTC. Its translation: CASSVDGASGSYEQYF. Full variable domain (rest looked up from reference TRBV9 and TRBJ2-7): DSGVTQTPKHLITATGQRVTLRCSPRSGDLSVYWYQQSLDQGLQFLIQYYNGEERAKGNILERFSAQQFPDLHSELNLSSLELGDSALYFCASSVDGASGSYEQYFGPGTRLTVT.

The chain joins TRBV18 to TRBJ1-3; no clear D gene. Deletions cut 2 bases from V and 0 bases from J, with 11 bases between. CDR1 is KGHSH, CDR2 LQKENI, per germline. This CDR3 is built from 16 residues. CDR3 sequence (DNA): TGTGCCAGCTCACCAACAGCCCAGAGCTCTGGAAACACCATATATTTT. Encoded protein: CASSPTAQSSGNTIYF.

The rearrangement links TRBV6-1 to TRBJ2-5; 7 positions agree with TRBD2. This CDR3 contains 15 residues. Looked up from germline, CDR1 is MNHNS and CDR2 is SASEGT. J was trimmed by 2 bases and V by 0 bases; bases with no gene match: 3. This CDR3 is CASSEARAGQETQYF. The DNA for the CDR3 is TGTGCCAGCAGTGAAGCGCGAGCGGGACAAGAGACCCAGTACTTC.

The rearrangement links TRBV2 to TRBJ1-1; D call uncertain. Germline assignment: CDR1 SNHLY and CDR2 FYNNEI. The CDR3 runs 15 residues. Between the trimmed V and J ends, which lost 6 bases and 0 bases, there was a span of 14 bases. For the CDR3, the DNA is TGTGCCAGCAGAATAGGCCGGAACATGAACACTGAAGCTTTCTTT. Protein: CASRIGRNMNTEAFF. Variable domain in full (rest from reference TRBV2 and TRBJ1-1): EPEVTQTPSHQVTQMGQEVILRCVPISNHLYFYWYRQILGQKVEFLVSFYNNEISEKSEIFDDQFSVERPDGSNFTLKIRSTKLEDSAMYFCASRIGRNMNTEAFFGQGTRLTVV.

V is TRBV9 and J is TRBJ2-2, with 9 bases identical to TRBD1. The CDR3 covers 17 residues. The V segment lost 3 bases and the J segment 7 bases; nucleotides outside the gene matches: 13. Germline V gives CDR1 SGDLS, CDR2 YYNGEE. CDR3 loop: CASSAGTTGTGIGELFF. CDR3 DNA: TGTGCCAGCAGCGCAGGAACAACCGGGACAGGGATCGGGGAGCTGTTTTTT.

The CDR3 region has the DNA TGTGCCAGCACGGGAGAGTCAGGGATGAATCAGCCCCAGCATTTT. Its protein product is CASTGESGMNQPQHF. This chain links TRBV28 with TRBJ1-5, with a tentative D call TRBD1 (5 bases). The ends were cut back, 7 bases at V and 4 bases at J, with 17 bases in the middle. The CDR3 extends over 15 amino acids. Looked up from germline, CDR1 is MDHEN and CDR2 is SYDVKM.

Worth noting for this clone: The same CDR3 also results from other DNA sequences found in this sample. The chain combines TRBV6-5 with TRBJ1-2, with D perhaps matching TRBD1 (6 bases). CDR3 size: 12 residues. The ends were cut back, 5 bases at V and 5 bases at J, with 9 bases in the middle. Germline CDR1 MNHEY, CDR2 SVGAGI. The DNA of the CDR3 is TGTGCCAGCAGTAGGGGGGATTATGGCTACACCTTC. Amino acid sequence: CASSRGDYGYTF.

The genes are TRBV28 and TRBJ2-7; a possible D gene is TRBD2 (6 bases). V was pared by 5 bases and J by 0 bases, with 14 bases between. CDR1 is MDHEN, CDR2 SYDVKM, per germline. This CDR3 is built from 15 residues. The CDR3 DNA sequence: TGTGCCAGCAGTCCCGCGGGACGGAACTCCTACGAGCAGTACTTC. The encoded protein is CASSPAGRNSYEQYF.

This chain links TRBV6-6 with TRBJ2-7; 9 nucleotides align to TRBD1. Germline CDR1 reads MNHNY; CDR2 reads SVGAGI (reference sequence). The J segment lost 5 bases and the V segment lost 9 bases, leaving 8 bases of the junction unmatched. This CDR3 comprises 13 residues. CDR3 coding DNA: TGTGCCAGTTTCGGGACAGGGATGAACGAGCAGTACTTC. Amino acids: CASFGTGMNEQYF.

The chain couples TRBV28 to TRBJ1-5, with 7 bases fitting TRBD1. This CDR3 region has 15 residues. With V trimmed by 10 bases and J by 1 base, 10 bases remained unmatched. CDR1 is MDHEN and CDR2 is SYDVKM in the germline V gene. CDR3 region: CAIDREGMSNQPQHF. Written as DNA, the CDR3 is TGTGCCATCGACAGGGAAGGGATGAGCAATCAGCCCCAGCATTTT. The full variable domain, in which reference TRBV28 and TRBJ1-5 provide the parts outside the CDR3, is DVKVTQSSRYLVKRTGEKVFLECVQDMDHENMFWYRQDPGLGLRLIYFSYDVKMKEKGDIPEGYSVSREKKERFSLILESASTNQTSMYLCAIDREGMSNQPQHFGDGTRLSIL.

A note on this clone: Other DNA sequences in this specimen translate into the identical CDR3. This chain links TRBV19 with TRBJ2-5; D gene unclear. The CDR3 is 12 amino acids. Trimming took 3 bases from V and 3 from J, leaving 5 bases between them. From germline, CDR1 is LNHDA and CDR2 SQIVND (reference sequence). CDR3 nucleotides: TGTGCCAGTAGTATCCAGAAAGAGACCCAGTACTTC. This encodes CASSIQKETQYF.

The rearrangement joins TRBV6-1 to TRBJ1-2; 7 nucleotides line up with TRBD1. This CDR3 region has 11 residues. Germline V gene data show CDR1 as MNHNS and CDR2 as SASEGT. J gave up 14 bases and V 6 bases, and 9 bases lay outside the gene matches. CDR3 protein: CASSLITGVTF. Here the CDR3 DNA reads TGTGCCAGCAGCCTGATCACAGGGGTAACCTTC.

This sequence joins TRBV29-1 and TRBJ2-1, with 11 bases that match TRBD2. The CDR3 runs 16 residues. Unmatched junction bases numbered 9, after V lost 5 bases and J lost 3 bases. Germline-derived CDR1 and CDR2 are SQVTM and ANQGSEA. The CDR3 here is CSVSLPGLADYNEQFF. CDR3 DNA: TGCAGCGTTTCCCTACCGGGACTAGCGGACTACAATGAGCAGTTCTTC.

CDR3 residues: CASSRGVKGGYTF. In nucleotides, the CDR3 is TGTGCCAGCAGCCGAGGGGTTAAGGGTGGCTACACCTTC. This chain connects TRBV6-5 to TRBJ1-2, with D tentatively TRBD1 (5 bases). The CDR3 covers 13 residues. V lost 6 bases and J 7 bases, leaving 15 bases between the germline ends. Germline assignment: CDR1 MNHEY and CDR2 SVGAGI.

This chain uses TRBV7-9 with TRBJ2-1; 8 bases agree with TRBD2. V dropped 1 base and J dropped 9; count of bases not matched to a gene: 11. This CDR3 has 16 residues. The V gene's germline CDR1 is SEHNR and CDR2 FQNEAQ (reference sequence). The CDR3 reads CASSLGRAGAWGEQFF. In nucleotides, the CDR3 is TGTGCCAGCAGCTTAGGCAGAGCGGGAGCCTGGGGTGAGCAGTTCTTC.

This clone appeared a single time. This chain uses TRBV5-4 with TRBJ2-5; 12 bases align to TRBD2. The CDR3 has 17 amino acids. V was pared by 4 bases and J by 3 bases, with 10 bases of the junction left unmatched. Germline CDR1 SGHNT, CDR2 YYREEE (reference sequence). Written as DNA, the CDR3 is TGTGCCAGCAGCGGAATCGTGACTAGCGGGAGTAAAGAGACCCAGTACTTC. Its protein is CASSGIVTSGSKETQYF.

V is TRBV14 and J is TRBJ2-3; D may be TRBD2 (6 bases). This CDR3 comprises 14 residues. The germline V gene encodes CDR1 SGHDN and CDR2 FVKESK. Between the trimmed V and J ends, which lost 2 bases and 6 bases, there was a span of 12 bases. CDR3 protein: CASSQKLAIDTQYF. CDR3 bases: TGTGCCAGCAGCCAAAAACTAGCTATTGATACGCAGTATTTT. The variable domain in full, with the rest retrieved from reference TRBV14 and TRBJ2-3, is EAGVTQFPSHSVIEKGQTVTLRCDPISGHDNLYWYRRVMGKEIKFLLHFVKESKQDESGMPNNRFLAERTGGTYSTLKVQPAELEDSGVYFCASSQKLAIDTQYFGPGTRLTVL.

The rearrangement joins TRBV19 to TRBJ2-5; no firm D call. The CDR3 covers 13 residues. In germline, CDR1 is LNHDA, CDR2 SQIVND (reference sequence). Trimming left V 8 bases short and J 1 base short, with 11 bases between. Here the CDR3 DNA reads TGTGCCAGTTCTGCCAGGTTCCAAGAGACCCAGTACTTC. This codes for CASSARFQETQYF.

The chain recombines TRBV19 with TRBJ2-7; 11 nucleotides align to TRBD2. Germline assignment: CDR1 LNHDA and CDR2 SQIVND (reference sequence). J gave up 5 bases and V 8 bases, and 8 bases lay outside the gene matches. This CDR3 is 14 amino acids long. CDR3 amino acids: CASSRLAGSDEQYF. The CDR3 DNA reads as TGTGCCAGTTCTCGACTAGCGGGATCTGACGAGCAGTACTTC.